These 27 T cell receptor beta chains were all obtained from the same sample, sequenced in a study of shared clonotypes between healthy human individuals. Sequencing was performed with immunoSEQ multiplex PCR; in TCRdb, only in-frame clones are kept and a portion is missing. The sample lists 600,000 or so clones; approximately 95% were seen once. Naive-designated CD8 cells lacked CD45RO, were positively enriched for CCR7, and omitted terminally differentiated effector memory CD45RA+ cells. The material sequenced was naive CD8+ T cells sorted from blood. These receptors were collected from a woman under 40 in good health.

This chain links TRBV29-1 with TRBJ2-7; 7 bases match TRBD1. CDR1 and CDR2 (germline): SQVTM, ANQGSEA. This CDR3 is built from 12 residues. Trimming cost V 6 bases and J 3 bases; bases outside gene matches: 5. For the CDR3, the DNA is TGCAGCGTCCGCGACAGGGTCTACGAGCAGTACTTC. Its protein is CSVRDRVYEQYF.

The CDR3 bases are TGTGCCAGCAGTTTTTACAGGATGAACAATGAGCAGTTCTTC. It is translated as CASSFYRMNNEQFF. The V and J genes are TRBV27 and TRBJ2-1; maybe TRBD1 (5 bases). Per the germline V gene, CDR1 is MNHEY and CDR2 is SMNVEV (reference sequence). The CDR3 length is 14 residues. V shed 3 bases and J shed 5 bases, with 11 bases lying between them.

Note on this clone: The same CDR3 can be traced to other DNA sequences in this sample. The V gene is TRBV20-1, the J gene TRBJ2-1; 7 nucleotides align to TRBD2. Germline lookup yields CDR1 DFQATT and CDR2 SNEGSKA (reference sequence). Germline trimming cut 2 bases from V and 9 bases from J; bases unmatched to any gene: 1. The CDR3 sequence is 11 residues long. For the CDR3, the DNA is TGCAGTGCTAGATTAGCGGGTGAGCAGTTCTTC. Residues: CSARLAGEQFF.

The rearrangement uses TRBV30 and TRBJ1-1; the D is unclear. The ends were cut back, 2 bases at V and 6 bases at J, with 13 bases in the middle. CDR3 length: 13 residues. Germline V gives CDR1 GTSNPN, CDR2 SVGIG (reference sequence). The CDR3 nucleotides are TGTGCCTGGAGTCCCAGCCCCGGGTCTGAAGCTTTCTTT. This sequence encodes CAWSPSPGSEAFF.

This chain uses TRBV23-1 with TRBJ2-7; maybe TRBD1 (6 bases). TRBV23-1 is labeled an ORF, and its function is uncertain. V lost 0 bases, J lost 7 bases, and 13 bases lay in between. There are 14 residues in the CDR3. CDR3 protein: CASSQSGTPVEQYF. Written as DNA, the CDR3 is TGCGCCAGCAGTCAATCGGGGACACCCGTGGAGCAGTACTTC.

In nucleotides, the CDR3 is TGTGCCAGCAGCGTAGGAGGTTCCGCTGAAGCTTTCTTT. Protein sequence: CASSVGGSAEAFF. The chain has TRBV9 and TRBJ1-1; unclear D gene. Trimming removed 0 bases from V and 6 bases from J, with 9 bases in between. CDR3 size: 13 residues. Germline CDR1 SGDLS, CDR2 YYNGEE.

V usage is TRBV2 and J usage is TRBJ1-4; perhaps TRBD1 as D (6 bases). The CDR3 contains 15 residues. Trimming cost V 8 bases and J 8 bases, with 21 bases left between them. Germline V gives CDR1 SNHLY, CDR2 FYNNEI. The CDR3 coding sequence is TGTGCCAGCCGGCGGGGGGGCCTCCGGGGAGAAAAACTGTTTTTT. It translates to CASRRGGLRGEKLFF.

CDR3 loop: CASSELGNSNQPQHF. CDR3 in DNA: TGTGCCAGCAGTGAGTTGGGGAATAGCAATCAGCCCCAGCATTTT. The chain uses TRBV2 and TRBJ1-5; the D is unclear. V lost 3 bases and J lost 0, with 9 bases in between. The CDR3 sequence is 15 residues long. The V gene's germline CDR1 is SNHLY and CDR2 FYNNEI.

The chain couples TRBV28 to TRBJ1-2; D might be TRBD1 (5 bases). Germline CDR1 and CDR2: MDHEN and SYDVKM. The CDR3 has 15 residues. Trimming removed 3 bases from V and 3 bases from J, with 14 bases in between. The DNA for the CDR3 is TGTGCCAGCAGTTTGGAAACCGGGACGTACTATGGCTACACCTTC. Translated, it gives CASSLETGTYYGYTF.

This rearrangement joins TRBV28 to TRBJ2-7; a possible D gene is TRBD2 (7 bases). Germline V CDR1 and CDR2: MDHEN, SYDVKM. Trimming took off 5 bases at V and 2 bases at J, with 13 bases between the two ends. This CDR3 has 14 residues. CDR3 sequence (DNA): TGTGCCAGCAGTCCGGGGGGCATCACCTACGAGCAGTACTTC. This gives the protein CASSPGGITYEQYF.

This chain connects TRBV5-6 to TRBJ2-3; a weak D match, TRBD2 (6 bases). V lost 4 bases and J lost 5, with 14 bases in between. CDR1 and CDR2 (germline): SGHDT, YYEEEE. CDR3 length equals 14 residues. The CDR3, as DNA: TGTGCCAGCAGCCCGGGGGACCGACTAGATACGCAGTATTTT. It is translated as CASSPGDRLDTQYF.

This chain joins TRBV7-2 and TRBJ2-1, with 7 bases aligning to TRBD2. Germline lookup yields CDR1 SGHTA and CDR2 FQGNSA. Germline trimming cut 0 bases from V and 4 bases from J; bases unmatched to any gene: 3. The CDR3 is 15 residues long. This CDR3 is CASSLAGGPYNEQFF. The DNA of the CDR3 is TGTGCCAGCAGCTTAGCGGGAGGGCCGTACAATGAGCAGTTCTTC.

The chain links TRBV6-1 to TRBJ1-2; D is possibly TRBD1 (6 bases). Trimming pared 4 bases from V and 8 bases from J, leaving 20 bases between. Germline CDR1 MNHNS, CDR2 SASEGT. The CDR3 extends over 15 amino acids. CDR3 bases: TGTGCCAGCAGTGCACAGGGACACATTAAGGGGGGCTACACCTTC. Translated: CASSAQGHIKGGYTF.

The chain recombines TRBV5-4 with TRBJ2-1; D not certain. V was cut by 1 base and J by 7 bases, with 3 bases left in between. The CDR3 totals 11 residues. Looked up from germline, CDR1 is SGHNT and CDR2 is YYREEE (reference sequence). CDR3 DNA: TGTGCCAGCAGCTTGTTTAATGAGCAGTTCTTC. It translates to CASSLFNEQFF.

The chain carries TRBV10-1 and TRBJ2-7, with 10 bases fitting TRBD1. Germline CDR1 WNHNN, CDR2 SYGVQD (reference sequence). With V trimmed by 6 bases and J by 2 bases, 7 bases remained unmatched. This CDR3 is 15 amino acids long. CDR3 protein: CASSDRTGGPYEQYF. The CDR3 region has the DNA TGCGCCAGCAGCGACCGGACAGGGGGTCCCTACGAGCAGTACTTC.

This clone was picked up one time. This chain connects TRBV11-1 to TRBJ2-7, with TRBD2 matching 7 bases. The CDR3 spans 17 residues. Germline assignment: CDR1 SGHAT and CDR2 FQDESV (reference sequence). V shed 5 bases and J 2 bases; nucleotides not matched to a gene: 15. Here the CDR3 reads CASSPSFPSGKTYEQYF. The CDR3 DNA follows: TGTGCCAGCAGCCCGTCGTTCCCTAGCGGAAAAACCTACGAGCAGTACTTC.

The chain recombines TRBV28 with TRBJ2-3, with TRBD1 matching 8 bases. This CDR3 spans 18 amino acids. J was trimmed by 2 bases and V by 1 base; bases with no gene match: 11. CDR1 and CDR2 (germline): MDHEN, SYDVKM. The CDR3 loop reads CASSLLWTGWSDTDTQYF. The DNA of the CDR3 is TGTGCCAGCAGTTTATTGTGGACAGGGTGGTCGGACACAGATACGCAGTATTTT.

V usage is TRBV28 and J usage is TRBJ2-1, with D perhaps TRBD2 (6 bases). Per germline, CDR1 MDHEN and CDR2 SYDVKM. Trimming pared 4 bases from V and 4 bases from J, leaving 17 bases between. This CDR3 has 16 amino acids. CDR3 region: CASSYRVGLTYNEQFF. DNA of the CDR3: TGTGCCAGCAGTTACCGGGTGGGACTTACTTACAATGAGCAGTTCTTC.

CDR3 DNA sequence: TGTGCCAGCAGCTTGATCTTAGGAAGCTCCTACAATGAGCAGTTCTTC. Translated: CASSLILGSSYNEQFF. This chain connects TRBV5-4 to TRBJ2-1; D unclear. Deletions cut 1 base from V and 0 bases from J, with 11 bases between. The CDR3 covers 16 residues. The germline gives CDR1 SGHNT, CDR2 YYREEE (reference sequence).

This sequence joins TRBV18 and TRBJ1-2; TRBD1 might be the D (5 bases). Between the trimmed V and J ends, which lost 2 bases and 1 base, there was a span of 17 bases. This CDR3 comprises 17 residues. Germline assignment: CDR1 KGHSH and CDR2 LQKENI. The CDR3 region is CASSPTAPRADNYGYTF. The CDR3 nucleotides are TGTGCCAGCTCACCAACGGCCCCCAGGGCGGATAACTATGGCTACACCTTC. Full variable domain (missing parts from reference TRBV18 and TRBJ1-2): NAGVMQNPRHLVRRRGQEARLRCSPMKGHSHVYWYRQLPEEGLKFMVYLQKENIIDESGMPKERFSAEFPKEGPSILRIQQVVRGDSAAYFCASSPTAPRADNYGYTFGSGTRLTVV.

This clone has just one count. This chain joins TRBV10-1 and TRBJ2-3; 9 bases match TRBD1. CDR1 is WNHNN, CDR2 SYGVQD, per germline (reference sequence). J gave up 0 bases and V 5 bases, and 9 bases lay outside the gene matches. The CDR3 runs to 17 residues. This CDR3 reads CASSTGGYTISTDTQYF. The CDR3 nucleotides read TGCGCCAGCAGTACAGGGGGCTACACTATTAGCACAGATACGCAGTATTTT.

CDR3 amino acids: CASSLSLSHIILDTQYF. The DNA of the CDR3 is TGTGCCAGCAGTTTATCGCTTTCGCACATAATTTTGGATACGCAGTATTTT. The chain employs TRBV27 and TRBJ2-3; D uncertain. The CDR3 consists of 17 residues. Trimming removed 0 bases at V and 6 bases at J, with 19 bases between. In germline, CDR1 is MNHEY, CDR2 SMNVEV (reference sequence).

The rearrangement uses TRBV19 and TRBJ2-5, with TRBD1 matching 10 bases. The tail of the sequence fits TRBJ2-7 better, so the J call may be wrong. Germline assignment: CDR1 LNHDA and CDR2 SQIVND (reference sequence). There are 16 residues in the CDR3. In DNA form, the CDR3 reads TGTGCCAGTAGTATGCCACGGGACAGGGGATCCTACGAGCAGTACTTC. Translation: CASSMPRDRGSYEQYF.

This rearrangement joins TRBV7-2 to TRBJ1-1, with D hard to call. Germline assignment: CDR1 SGHTA and CDR2 FQGNSA. V dropped 1 base and J dropped 1 base, with 7 bases sitting between them. CDR3 length: 14 residues. The CDR3 here is CASSLVQWNTEAFF. CDR3 bases: TGTGCCAGCAGCTTAGTCCAGTGGAACACTGAAGCTTTCTTT. The whole variable domain, remainder taken from reference TRBV7-2 and TRBJ1-1, is GAGVSQSPSNKVTEKGKDVELRCDPISGHTALYWYRQSLGQGLEFLIYFQGNSAPDKSGLPSDRFSAERTGGSVSTLTIQRTQQEDSAVYLCASSLVQWNTEAFFGQGTRLTVV.

The rearrangement joins TRBV29-1 to TRBJ2-5; possibly TRBD2 for D (6 bases). This CDR3 is built from 13 residues. Trimming took 7 bases from V and 1 from J, leaving 13 bases between them. Per germline, CDR1 SQVTM and CDR2 ANQGSEA. The CDR3 reads CSGLRDSQETQYF. The CDR3 DNA sequence: TGCAGCGGCCTACGGGACTCCCAAGAGACCCAGTACTTC.

The chain combines TRBV28 with TRBJ2-1, with 9 bases matching TRBD1. Unmatched junction bases numbered 11, after V lost 4 bases and J lost 7 bases. The CDR3 is 16 amino acids. Germline V gene sequence: CDR1 MDHEN, CDR2 SYDVKM. In DNA form, the CDR3 reads TGTGCCAGCAGTTACGACGACAGGGGGATCCTGAATGAGCAGTTCTTC. It encodes CASSYDDRGILNEQFF.

The gene calls are TRBV5-6 and TRBJ2-1; a weak D match, TRBD1 (6 bases). Germline CDR1 and CDR2: SGHDT and YYEEEE. This CDR3 has 15 amino acids. The ends were cut back, 2 bases at V and 9 bases at J, with 18 bases in the middle. Here the CDR3 DNA reads TGTGCCAGCAGCTTATCAGGGGAACTGGTTAGTGAGCAGTTCTTC. This sequence encodes CASSLSGELVSEQFF.